A single T cell receptor beta chain is shown here with its context. The data are from a study of shared clonotypes between healthy human individuals. Germline CDR1 is MNHNS and CDR2 is SASEGT. CDR3 length: 16 residues. V was pared by 0 bases and J by 4 bases, with 16 bases between. Assay: immunoSEQ multiplex PCR; the TCRdb copy retains only in-frame clones and omits some. The sample includes about 1.5 million clones, approximately 98% of them seen just once. This TCR was sampled from a man aged 25 to 40 in good health. Material: naive CD4+ T cells sorted from blood. As for subset: CD45RA+ positively selected. The chain combines TRBV6-1 with TRBJ2-7, with a tentative D call TRBD2 (5 bases). CDR3 amino acids: CASSEARVPRLYEQYF. The CDR3 nucleotides read TGTGCCAGCAGTGAAGCGCGGGTCCCCCGATTATACGAGCAGTACTTC.